The 19 T cell receptor beta chains below were found in one sample sequenced in a study of T cell responses to AZD1222 COVID-19 vaccine. Only in-frame clones appear in the TCRdb table, and some are missing; sequencing was by immunoSEQ multiplex PCR. This table holds 120,000 to 150,000 clones, 88% found once. Sequencing was performed on peripheral blood, taken on day 0 of AZD1222 vaccination. These receptors were taken from an adult in good health.

The chain carries TRBV11-2 and TRBJ2-1; D is unclear. Germline CDR1 reads SGHAT; CDR2 reads FQNNGV. The CDR3 spans 15 residues. Trimming left V 0 bases short and J 5 bases short, with 11 bases between. CDR3 sequence reads: CASSLERTTNNEQFF. The CDR3 nucleotides are TGTGCCAGCAGCTTAGAACGGACCACCAACAATGAGCAGTTCTTC.

The chain carries TRBV11-2 and TRBJ1-3; D is undetermined. This CDR3 spans 16 amino acids. Trimming removed 2 bases at V and 0 bases at J, with 11 bases between. Germline V gene lookup returns CDR1 SGHAT and CDR2 FQNNGV. DNA of the CDR3: TGTGCCAGCAGCTTAAAATCCGGCAGCTCTGGAAACACCATATATTTT. The encoded protein is CASSLKSGSSGNTIYF.

The chain is built from TRBV19 and TRBJ1-1, with 7 bases lining up with TRBD1. The CDR3 is 14 residues long. Trimming cost V 5 bases and J 0 bases; bases outside gene matches: 3. In germline, CDR1 is LNHDA, CDR2 SQIVND (reference sequence). CDR3 nucleotide sequence: TGTGCCAGTAGTTCCCAGGGGGTGAACACTGAAGCTTTCTTT. This encodes CASSSQGVNTEAFF.

V usage is TRBV5-1 and J usage is TRBJ2-1; 7 bases match TRBD1. The CDR3 contains 14 residues. In germline, CDR1 is SGHRS, CDR2 YFSETQ. Germline trimming cut 4 bases from V and 8 bases from J; bases unmatched to any gene: 9. CDR3 region: CASSLLYRGDEQFF. The CDR3 DNA sequence: TGCGCCAGCAGCCTACTATACAGGGGCGATGAGCAGTTCTTC.

The chain couples TRBV30 to TRBJ2-6, with 7 bases identical to TRBD1. V gave up 3 bases and J gave up 1 base; unmatched junction bases: 9. In germline, CDR1 is GTSNPN, CDR2 SVGIG (reference sequence). The CDR3 length is 17 residues. CDR3 region: CAWRRGRVRSGANVLTF. The CDR3 coding sequence is TGTGCCTGGAGGAGGGGGCGAGTGAGATCTGGGGCCAACGTCCTGACTTTC.

This chain uses TRBV5-1 with TRBJ2-5, with D hard to call. Between the trimmed V and J ends, which lost 0 bases and 1 base, there was a span of 10 bases. There are 15 residues in the CDR3. Germline V gene sequence: CDR1 SGHRS, CDR2 YFSETQ. The CDR3 nucleotides are TGCGCCAGCAGCTTGGTTAGTCAGGCCCAAGAGACCCAGTACTTC. Protein product: CASSLVSQAQETQYF.

The chain employs TRBV19 and TRBJ1-2; 8 bases align to TRBD1. Germline V gives CDR1 LNHDA, CDR2 SQIVND (reference sequence). The CDR3 loop spans 13 amino acids. V was pared by 5 bases and J by 7 bases, with 6 bases of the junction left unmatched. CDR3 sequence: CASSPRTGSGYTF. DNA of the CDR3: TGTGCCAGTAGTCCCCGGACAGGGAGTGGCTACACCTTC.

J is TRBJ2-7 and V is TRBV5-4; D possibly uses TRBD1 or TRBD2 (5 bases each). The germline V gene has CDR1 SGHNT and CDR2 YYREEE (reference sequence). V lost 0 bases, J lost 3 bases, and 13 bases lay in between. The CDR3 is made up of 15 amino acids. The CDR3 is CASSLGGRGDYEQYF. The CDR3 region has the DNA TGTGCCAGCAGCTTGGGGGGAAGGGGAGACTACGAGCAGTACTTC.

The chain carries TRBV2 and TRBJ1-1, with D unclear. The CDR3 is made up of 12 amino acids. Trimming cost V 8 bases and J 5 bases, with 12 bases left between them. Germline CDR1 and CDR2: SNHLY and FYNNEI. In DNA, the CDR3 is TGTGCCAGCTCCCCGGGGATAACTGAAGCTTTCTTT. It encodes CASSPGITEAFF.

The chain recombines TRBV5-1 with TRBJ2-7, with D perhaps matching TRBD2 (5 bases). The CDR3 is 14 amino acids. Trimming removed 2 bases at V and 6 bases at J, with 15 bases between. CDR1 SGHRS and CDR2 YFSETQ come from the germline V gene. The CDR3 here is CASSFTGLGGEQYF. The CDR3 DNA reads as TGCGCCAGCAGCTTTACCGGACTCGGAGGCGAGCAGTACTTC.

This chain links TRBV11-3 with TRBJ2-7; D is ambiguous. V was pared by 1 base and J by 0 bases, with 13 bases between. CDR3 length: 16 residues. Germline CDR1 is SGHNT and CDR2 is YENEEA. In DNA, the CDR3 is TGTGCCAGCAGCTTAGGCATGGGGTCTTCCTCCTACGAGCAGTACTTC. Protein sequence: CASSLGMGSSSYEQYF. The full variable domain, its missing parts supplied by reference TRBV11-3 and TRBJ2-7, is EAGVVQSPRYKIIEKKQPVAFWCNPISGHNTLYWYLQNLGQGPELLIRYENEEAVDDSQLPKDRFSAERLKGVDSTLKIQPAELGDSAVYLCASSLGMGSSSYEQYFGPGTRLTVT.

The CDR3 reads CASSSPDRGNSPLHF. CDR3 DNA: TGTGCCAGCAGCTCCCCGGACAGGGGCAATTCACCCCTCCACTTT. The chain carries TRBV9 and TRBJ1-6; 9 bases align to TRBD1. CDR3 length: 15 amino acids. The V and J ends lost 4 bases and 7 bases, in that order; junction bases with no gene match: 6. From germline, CDR1 is SGDLS and CDR2 YYNGEE.

The chain recombines TRBV19 with TRBJ1-1, with D hard to call. With 3 bases removed from V and 7 bases from J, the gap between germline ends came to 12 bases. The CDR3 consists of 13 residues. Germline CDR1 is LNHDA and CDR2 is SQIVND (reference sequence). CDR3 nucleotides: TGTGCCAGTAGTATTCCGGGCCGCTATGAAGCTTTCTTT. Translation: CASSIPGRYEAFF.

The chain recombines TRBV6-5 with TRBJ1-2; no clear D gene. Germline CDR1 is MNHEY and CDR2 is SVGAGI. The CDR3 sequence is 11 residues long. The V end was cut by 8 bases, the J end by 5 bases, with 9 bases between. Here the CDR3 reads CASRTGYGYTF. CDR3 DNA sequence: TGTGCCAGCCGCACGGGGTATGGCTACACCTTC.

The gene calls are TRBV6-5 and TRBJ1-2; TRBD1 agrees at 8 bases. The ends lost 6 bases at V and 9 bases at J; junction bases unmatched: 9. The CDR3 contains 13 residues. The V gene's germline CDR1 is MNHEY and CDR2 SVGAGI. Written as DNA, the CDR3 is TGTGCCAGCAGAGCTACAGGGGGGGCAAGCTACACCTTC. This translates into CASRATGGASYTF.

V gene TRBV6-2 or TRBV6-3 combines with J gene TRBJ1-2; 8 bases agree with TRBD1. V lost 2 bases, J lost 8 bases, and 10 bases stayed unmatched. CDR1 MNHEY and CDR2 SVGEGT come from the germline V gene. This CDR3 spans 15 amino acids. The CDR3, as DNA: TGTGCCAGCAGTTACGCGCCGCCTGGACAGGGAGGCTACACCTTC. The encoded protein is CASSYAPPGQGGYTF.

V is TRBV4-3 and J is TRBJ1-1; maybe TRBD1 (6 bases). V lost 3 bases and J lost 6, with 20 bases in between. The CDR3 length is 16 residues. Germline CDR1 and CDR2: LGHNA and YSLEER. The CDR3 spells CASSHLQGMGGAEAFF. The CDR3 bases are TGCGCCAGCAGCCACCTCCAGGGGATGGGGGGGGCTGAAGCTTTCTTT.

The genes are TRBV7-8 and TRBJ1-3; 10 nucleotides line up with TRBD1. Trimming removed 3 bases from V and 0 bases from J; junction bases left unmatched: 5. Germline loops: CDR1 SGHVS, CDR2 FQNEAQ. The CDR3 covers 17 residues. The CDR3: CASSFSGQGFSGNTIYF. The CDR3 DNA is TGTGCCAGCAGCTTCTCGGGACAGGGGTTCTCTGGAAACACCATATATTTT.

The chain has TRBV6-5 and TRBJ2-5; TRBD1 might be the D (5 bases). Germline CDR1 reads MNHEY; CDR2 reads SVGAGI. V lost 0 bases and J lost 7, with 12 bases in between. The CDR3 length is 14 residues. Here the CDR3 reads CASSYSKGRGTQYF. The CDR3 DNA follows: TGTGCCAGCAGTTACTCGAAGGGTAGGGGGACCCAGTACTTC.